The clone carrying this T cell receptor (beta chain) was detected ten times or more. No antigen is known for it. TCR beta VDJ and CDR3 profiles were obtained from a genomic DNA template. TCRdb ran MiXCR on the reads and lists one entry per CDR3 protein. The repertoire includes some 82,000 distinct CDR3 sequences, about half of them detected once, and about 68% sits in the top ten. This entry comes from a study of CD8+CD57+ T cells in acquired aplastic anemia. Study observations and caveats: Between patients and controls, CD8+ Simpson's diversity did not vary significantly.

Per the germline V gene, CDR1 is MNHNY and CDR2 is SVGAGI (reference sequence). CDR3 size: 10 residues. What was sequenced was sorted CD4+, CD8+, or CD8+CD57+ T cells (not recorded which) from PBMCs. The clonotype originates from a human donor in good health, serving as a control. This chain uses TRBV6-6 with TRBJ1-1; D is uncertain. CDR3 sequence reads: CASRSVEAFF. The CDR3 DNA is TGTGCGTCGAGGAGCGTTGAAGCTTTCTTT.